What follows are 22 T cell receptor beta chains derived from one specimen sequenced in a study of CD8 T cells in Susac syndrome (dated by TCRdb to between 2017 and 2020). The library was generated by the immunoSEQ multiplex PCR assay. RNA was extracted using the RNeasy kit, and about 0.45 to 1 ug of the RNA was reverse transcribed with random hexamers. TCRdb ran its own pipeline on the public reads, namely fastp trimming at Q25 and MiXCR clone calling, and kept in-frame beta chains. Each entry is one CDR3 protein sequence, shown with its most common DNA and genes. Present in this sample are a few hundred thousand distinct CDR3 sequences, around 95% of which were seen just once. 0.095% of the sample is held by the ten biggest clonotypes. Sequencing was done on a sample of CD4+ T cells from PBMCs. These receptors were obtained from a human donor with multiple sclerosis.

The J gene is TRBJ2-1, the V gene TRBV7-8; no reliable D call. This CDR3 is built from 15 residues. V lost 3 bases and J 4 bases, leaving 13 bases between the germline ends. The germline CDR1 and CDR2 sequences are SGHVS and FQNEAQ. The CDR3 here is CASSLRRIGYNEQFF. CDR3 sequence (DNA): TGTGCCAGCAGCTTGAGAAGGATAGGGTACAATGAGCAGTTCTTC.

The chain uses TRBV25-1 and TRBJ1-2, with D possibly being TRBD1 (6 bases). Germline CDR1 MGHDK, CDR2 SYGVNS. Trimming left V 5 bases short and J 7 bases short, with 14 bases between. CDR3 length: 13 amino acids. CDR3: CASSLGGAAGYTF. CDR3 bases: TGTGCCAGCAGTTTGGGGGGCGCGGCTGGCTACACCTTC.

The chain recombines TRBV2 with TRBJ1-2; unclear D gene. V was cut by 3 bases and J by 5 bases, with 13 bases left in between. There are 14 residues in the CDR3. Per germline, CDR1 SNHLY and CDR2 FYNNEI. The CDR3 DNA reads TGTGCCAGCAGTGAGGTCGGATCCACTTATGGCTACACCTTC. Translation: CASSEVGSTYGYTF. Together with reference TRBV2 and TRBJ1-2, the CDR3 gives the full variable domain: EPEVTQTPSHQVTQMGQEVILRCVPISNHLYFYWYRQILGQKVEFLVSFYNNEISEKSEIFDDQFSVERPDGSNFTLKIRSTKLEDSAMYFCASSEVGSTYGYTFGSGTRLTVV.

This chain links TRBV5-1 with TRBJ1-2; D not resolved. The CDR3 covers 14 residues. Germline CDR1 SGHRS, CDR2 YFSETQ. The ends were cut back, 4 bases at V and 1 base at J, with 11 bases in the middle. The CDR3 nucleotides read TGCGCCAGCAGCCCGGACGGATATAACTATGGCTACACCTTC. Protein: CASSPDGYNYGYTF.

This chain uses TRBV15 with TRBJ2-7; D remains ambiguous. The germline V gene encodes CDR1 LNHNV and CDR2 YYDKDF (reference sequence). The V end lost 0 bases, the J end lost 3 bases, and 9 bases lay between the germline ends. The CDR3 extends over 14 amino acids. The CDR3 here is CATSRDNSNYEQYF. CDR3 DNA sequence: TGTGCCACCAGCAGAGATAACAGTAACTACGAGCAGTACTTC.

The DNA for the CDR3 is TGTGCCAGCAGCGTTTCATCCCAAGAGACCCAGTACTTC. Translation gives CASSVSSQETQYF. The rearrangement links TRBV9 to TRBJ2-5; D uncertain. V was cut by 2 bases and J by 1 base, with 6 bases left in between. The V gene's germline CDR1 is SGDLS and CDR2 YYNGEE. The CDR3 consists of 13 residues.

The rearrangement links TRBV4-1 to TRBJ2-7, with 8 bases identical to TRBD1. The CDR3 extends over 15 amino acids. Germline V lookup: CDR1 MGHRA, CDR2 YSYEKL. After removal of 1 base from V and 5 bases from J, the junction contained 7 bases not matched to a gene. CDR3 bases: TGCGCCAGCAGCCAAGTGGGACAGGCAGGCAACGAGCAGTACTTC. It specifies CASSQVGQAGNEQYF.

This clonotype was counted a single time. Here the CDR3 reads CSVGTTGAPYGYTF. Here the CDR3 DNA reads TGCAGCGTAGGTACGACAGGGGCACCATATGGCTACACCTTC. The gene calls are TRBV29-1 and TRBJ1-2; 8 positions match TRBD1. From germline, CDR1 is SQVTM and CDR2 ANQGSEA. The CDR3 length is 14 residues. The J segment lost 5 bases and the V segment lost 6 bases, leaving 11 bases of the junction unmatched. Looking up the rest from reference TRBV29-1 and TRBJ1-2 gives the full variable domain: SAVISQKPSRDICQRGTSLTIQCQVDSQVTMMFWYRQQPGQSLTLIATANQGSEATYESGFVIDKFPISRPNLTFSTLTVSNMSPEDSSIYLCSVGTTGAPYGYTFGSGTRLTVV.

This chain connects TRBV3-1 to TRBJ1-4; 8 positions match TRBD1. The CDR3 runs to 14 residues. Looked up from germline, CDR1 is LGHDT and CDR2 is YNNKEL (reference sequence). V was pared by 3 bases and J by 3 bases, with 0 bases of the junction left unmatched. The DNA for the CDR3 is TGTGCCAGCAGCCAGACAGGGGCTAATGAAAAACTGTTTTTT. Its protein is CASSQTGANEKLFF. Complete variable domain (other parts from reference TRBV3-1 and TRBJ1-4): DTAVSQTPKYLVTQMGNDKSIKCEQNLGHDTMYWYKQDSKKFLKIMFSYNNKELIINETVPNRFSPKSPDKAHLNLHINSLELGDSAVYFCASSQTGANEKLFFGSGTQLSVL.

The chain couples TRBV29-1 to TRBJ1-4, with a tentative D call TRBD1 (6 bases). Germline V CDR1 and CDR2: SQVTM, ANQGSEA. With 6 bases removed from V and 6 bases from J, the gap between germline ends came to 14 bases. The CDR3 spans 13 residues. The CDR3 spells CSVEQGKDEKLFF. The DNA for the CDR3 is TGCAGCGTCGAACAGGGTAAAGATGAAAAACTGTTTTTT.

This clonotype was observed a single time. This chain uses TRBV4-1 with TRBJ1-2; D not certain. Germline assignment: CDR1 MGHRA and CDR2 YSYEKL. The CDR3 totals 15 residues. Trimming took 3 bases from V and 4 from J, leaving 15 bases between them. The CDR3 nucleotides read TGCGCCAGCAGCCACCCCGAGAGAGGGATCTATGGCTACACCTTC. Residues: CASSHPERGIYGYTF.

This rearrangement joins TRBV4-1 to TRBJ2-7; 11 nucleotides align to TRBD2. CDR1 and CDR2 from the germline V gene are MGHRA and YSYEKL. Unmatched junction bases numbered 5, after V lost 1 base and J lost 6 bases. There are 15 residues in the CDR3. The CDR3 region has the DNA TGCGCCAGCAGCCAAGGACTAGCGGGAAGGGGCGAGCAGTACTTC. Translating it yields CASSQGLAGRGEQYF.

The chain is built from TRBV30 and TRBJ2-3, with D hard to call. The germline V gene has CDR1 GTSNPN and CDR2 SVGIG (reference sequence). CDR3 length: 12 residues. Trimming left V 1 base short and J 6 bases short, with 8 bases between. This chain's CDR3 is CAWSDVGDTQYF. The CDR3 DNA is TGTGCCTGGAGTGATGTAGGGGATACGCAGTATTTT.

This clonotype has just one count. J is TRBJ2-7 and V is TRBV7-9; D tentatively reads TRBD1 or TRBD2 (5 bases each). The CDR3 length is 13 residues. CDR1 and CDR2 from the germline V gene are SEHNR and FQNEAQ (reference sequence). The V and J ends lost 4 bases and 7 bases respectively, with 14 bases between them. CDR3 sequence: CASSSDGAREQYF. The DNA for the CDR3 is TGTGCCAGCAGCTCGGACGGGGCGCGGGAGCAGTACTTC.

V usage is TRBV30 and J usage is TRBJ2-1; possibly TRBD1 or TRBD2 for D (6 bases each). V gave up 1 base and J gave up 3 bases, with 10 bases separating them. The CDR3 has 14 amino acids. The germline gives CDR1 GTSNPN, CDR2 SVGIG (reference sequence). In DNA form, the CDR3 reads TGTGCCTGGAGTGAGGGGGGCTTCTACAATGAGCAGTTCTTC. It yields the protein CAWSEGGFYNEQFF.

The rearrangement uses TRBV7-7 and TRBJ2-5; 8 nucleotides match TRBD2. CDR3 length: 17 residues. CDR1 SSHAT and CDR2 FNYEAQ come from the germline V gene (reference sequence). The V gene end was trimmed by 7 bases and the J gene end by 5 bases; junction bases not matched to a gene: 18. The CDR3 nucleotides read TGTGCCAGCACCCCCACCGTGGGGCGGGGGGCCGCCGAGACCCAGTACTTC. Encoded protein: CASTPTVGRGAAETQYF.

Note on this clonotype: One end of the junction does not line up with germline, which may come from a read error. V and J are TRBV7-7 and TRBJ2-5; possibly TRBD1 for D (6 bases). Per germline, CDR1 SSHAT and CDR2 FNYEAQ (reference sequence). CDR3 length: 13 amino acids. For the CDR3, the DNA is TGTGCTAGCAGCGTTGGACAGCAAGAGACCCAGTACTTC. Translated, it gives CASSVGQQETQYF.

This sequence joins TRBV7-9 and TRBJ2-3; tentative D call: TRBD1 (9 bases). V lost 7 bases, J lost 11 bases, and 16 bases lay in between. CDR1 is SEHNR and CDR2 is FQNEAQ in the germline V gene (reference sequence). The CDR3 spans 12 residues. The CDR3 spells CASNRGGQGQYF. CDR3 nucleotides: TGTGCCAGCAACCGGGGGGGACAGGGGCAGTATTTT. Complete variable domain (other parts from reference TRBV7-9 and TRBJ2-3): DTGVSQNPRHKITKRGQNVTFRCDPISEHNRLYWYRQTLGQGPEFLTYFQNEAQLEKSRLLSDRFSAERPKGSFSTLEIQRTEQGDSAMYLCASNRGGQGQYFGPGTRLTVL.

The chain carries TRBV5-1 and TRBJ2-5; 11 positions match TRBD1. V lost 0 bases to trimming and J lost 6 bases; unmatched junction nucleotides: 4. CDR1 and CDR2 from the germline V gene are SGHRS and YFSETQ. The CDR3 runs 15 residues. The CDR3 DNA sequence: TGCGCCAGCAGCTTGGGGACAGGGGGCGAAAAGACCCAGTACTTC. This gives the protein CASSLGTGGEKTQYF. Variable domain in full (rest from reference TRBV5-1 and TRBJ2-5): KAGVTQTPRYLIKTRGQQVTLSCSPISGHRSVSWYQQTPGQGLQFLFEYFSETQRNKGNFPGRFSGRQFSNSRSEMNVSTLELGDSALYLCASSLGTGGEKTQYFGPGTRLLVL.

The table lists this clonotype with a few counts. This rearrangement joins TRBV7-3 to TRBJ2-1; 8 nucleotides line up with TRBD2. The V gene's germline CDR1 is SGHTA and CDR2 FQGTGA. This CDR3 is 14 amino acids long. V lost 4 bases to trimming and J lost 4 bases; unmatched junction nucleotides: 3. This chain's CDR3 is CASSSGTRYNEQFF. The DNA for the CDR3 is TGTGCCAGCAGCTCCGGGACTAGGTACAATGAGCAGTTCTTC.

The chain carries TRBV19 and TRBJ1-6, with 8 bases fitting TRBD1. The CDR3 has 14 residues. Unmatched junction bases numbered 7, after V lost 5 bases and J lost 10 bases. Germline V CDR1 and CDR2: LNHDA, SQIVND (reference sequence). CDR3 coding DNA: TGTGCCAGTAGTGACGGACAGGGTCGATCACCCCTCCACTTT. As protein: CASSDGQGRSPLHF.

This chain joins TRBV29-1 and TRBJ2-7, with D tentatively TRBD2 (5 bases). Trimming stripped 0 bases from V and 7 bases from J, with 7 bases between. Looked up from germline, CDR1 is SQVTM and CDR2 is ANQGSEA. The CDR3 length is 11 residues. The CDR3 loop reads CSVEDPGEQYF. Written as DNA, the CDR3 is TGCAGCGTTGAAGATCCGGGGGAGCAGTACTTC.